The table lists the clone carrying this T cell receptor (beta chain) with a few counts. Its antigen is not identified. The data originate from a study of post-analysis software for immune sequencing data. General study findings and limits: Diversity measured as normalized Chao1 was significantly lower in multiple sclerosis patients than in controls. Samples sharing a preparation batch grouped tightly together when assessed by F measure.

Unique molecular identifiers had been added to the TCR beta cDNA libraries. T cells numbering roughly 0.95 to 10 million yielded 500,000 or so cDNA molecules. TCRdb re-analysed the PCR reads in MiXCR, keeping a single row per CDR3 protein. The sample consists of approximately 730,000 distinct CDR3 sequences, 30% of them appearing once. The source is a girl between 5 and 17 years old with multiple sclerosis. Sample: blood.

The CDR3 loop is CSASPWSSSYNEQFF. For the CDR3, the DNA is TGCAGTGCTAGTCCGTGGTCCAGCTCCTACAATGAGCAGTTCTTC. This chain uses TRBV20-1 with TRBJ2-1; D is undetermined. CDR1 is DFQATT and CDR2 is SNEGSKA in the germline V gene (reference sequence). This CDR3 spans 15 amino acids. The V gene lost 3 bases and the J gene lost 0 bases, with 12 bases spanning the gap.